The 24 T cell receptor beta chains given below trace back to one sample, sequenced in a study of identical twins. TCRdb recomputed calls from the 5' RACE reads with MiXCR, one row per CDR3 protein. The table records about 720,000 distinct CDR3 sequences, around a sixth of them present only once. These data also formed part of another study, on T cells expressing NK-cell markers.

The sequencing input was PBMCs. Every receptor here comes from a woman between 18 and 29 years old in good health.

At least ten counts were recorded for this clonotype. This chain joins TRBV12-3 or TRBV12-4 and TRBJ1-4; D may be TRBD1 (5 bases). Trimming removed 3 bases from V and 1 base from J, with 6 bases in between. The CDR3 length is 14 residues. CDR3 coding DNA: TGTGCCAGCAGTTTTAGGGGAACTAATGAAAAACTGTTTTTT. It encodes CASSFRGTNEKLFF.

This clonotype came up a few times. The chain is built from TRBV12-3 or TRBV12-4 and TRBJ2-4; D remains ambiguous. Trimming took 2 bases from V and 7 from J, leaving 9 bases between them. The CDR3 runs to 13 residues. CDR3 amino acids: CASSLYMVNIQYF. In DNA, the CDR3 is TGTGCCAGCAGTTTATATATGGTTAACATTCAGTACTTC.

This clonotype turned up a few times. The V call is TRBV20-1, the J call TRBJ2-3, with D possibly called TRBD1 or TRBD2 (5 bases each). This CDR3 contains 14 residues. Germline V lookup: CDR1 DFQATT, CDR2 SNEGSKA (reference sequence). V lost 6 bases, J lost 2 bases, and 15 bases lay in between. The CDR3 region is CSAGGQGSTDTQYF. The CDR3 DNA is TGCAGTGCGGGCGGGCAGGGCTCCACAGATACGCAGTATTTT.

This clonotype has more than one count but fewer than ten. This chain links TRBV9 with TRBJ1-6; D is undetermined. V was shortened by 0 bases and J by 7 bases, with 8 bases between the two germline ends. This CDR3 comprises 14 residues. Germline V gene lookup returns CDR1 SGDLS and CDR2 YYNGEE. The CDR3 is CASSVGGRNSPLHF. The DNA of the CDR3 is TGTGCCAGCAGCGTAGGTGGGAGGAATTCACCCCTCCACTTT.

The table lists this clonotype with a few counts. The CDR3 DNA reads as TGTGCCAGCAGCCCGAAGGGACAGGGGGTTTTTAACTATGGCTACACCTTC. Translating gives CASSPKGQGVFNYGYTF. The chain uses TRBV7-9 and TRBJ1-2; 11 bases are a match to TRBD1. Germline CDR1 and CDR2: SEHNR and FQNEAQ (reference sequence). The CDR3 runs 17 residues. The J segment lost 1 base and the V segment lost 5 bases, leaving 9 bases of the junction unmatched.

The chain is built from TRBV10-3 and TRBJ1-2, with 9 positions matching TRBD1. The CDR3 loop spans 12 amino acids. Trimming at V came to 4 bases and at J to 6 bases, leaving 0 bases not matched to a gene. CDR1 is ENHRY, CDR2 SYGVKD, per germline. The CDR3 DNA is TGTGCCATCAGTGGGACAGGGGATGGCTACACCTTC. Translating it yields CAISGTGDGYTF.

The chain joins TRBV2 to TRBJ2-2, with D possibly being TRBD1 or TRBD2 (6 bases each). Germline V gene sequence: CDR1 SNHLY, CDR2 FYNNEI. The CDR3 contains 16 residues. Trimming shortened V by 5 bases and J by 0 bases, and 13 bases separated the two germline ends. CDR3 amino acids: CASSRGRRTNTGELFF. The CDR3 DNA reads TGTGCCAGCAGTCGGGGGCGCAGGACGAACACCGGGGAGCTGTTTTTT.

This clonotype turned up a few times. The rearrangement joins TRBV4-1 to TRBJ2-1, with 12 bases matching TRBD2. Looked up from germline, CDR1 is MGHRA and CDR2 is YSYEKL. The V gene end was trimmed by 3 bases and the J gene end by 8 bases; junction bases not matched to a gene: 17. The CDR3 contains 19 residues. This chain's CDR3 is CASSHPGLAGGPAKDEQFF. In DNA, the CDR3 is TGCGCCAGCAGCCACCCCGGGCTAGCGGGGGGGCCGGCTAAGGATGAGCAGTTCTTC.

Here the CDR3 reads CSVVPGSSEQFF. CDR3 nucleotides: TGCAGCGTTGTCCCGGGAAGCAGTGAGCAGTTCTTC. The J gene is TRBJ2-1, the V gene TRBV29-1; TRBD2 is a possible D gene (5 bases). The germline gives CDR1 SQVTM, CDR2 ANQGSEA. Trimming shortened V by 4 bases and J by 9 bases, and 13 bases separated the two germline ends. The CDR3 runs to 12 residues.

This clonotype has only a few counts. V usage is TRBV27 and J usage is TRBJ2-1; 11 nucleotides agree with TRBD2. The CDR3 totals 16 residues. The V gene end was trimmed by 6 bases and the J gene end by 5 bases; junction bases not matched to a gene: 9. Germline loops: CDR1 MNHEY, CDR2 SMNVEV (reference sequence). The CDR3 is CASRPWSTSGNNEQFF. DNA of the CDR3: TGTGCCAGCAGGCCCTGGTCGACTAGCGGGAACAATGAGCAGTTCTTC.

The V and J genes are TRBV20-1 and TRBJ2-1, with 16 bases lining up with TRBD2. With 0 bases clipped from V and 5 bases from J, the junction kept 7 bases outside the gene matches. This CDR3 has 18 amino acids. Germline-derived CDR1 and CDR2 are DFQATT and SNEGSKA (reference sequence). The CDR3 DNA reads TGCAGTGCTAGAGAGGGACTAGCGGGAGGGTTCGGTAACAATGAGCAGTTCTTC. It specifies CSAREGLAGGFGNNEQFF.

This clonotype was seen a few times. The genes are TRBV10-3 and TRBJ2-7; 7 positions agree with TRBD2. The CDR3 has 16 residues. Germline V gene data show CDR1 as ENHRY and CDR2 as SYGVKD. With 4 bases clipped from V and 2 bases from J, the junction kept 11 bases outside the gene matches. The CDR3 here is CAISGQSASGTYEQYF. The CDR3, as DNA: TGTGCCATCAGTGGTCAATCGGCTAGCGGAACCTACGAGCAGTACTTC.

Ten or more counts support this clonotype. In nucleotides, the CDR3 is TGCGCCAGCAGCTTGGCGTCCACTGAAGCTTTCTTT. This translates into CASSLASTEAFF. V usage is TRBV5-1 and J usage is TRBJ1-1, with D unresolved. Trimming stripped 0 bases from V and 4 bases from J, with 4 bases between. From germline, CDR1 is SGHRS and CDR2 YFSETQ. The CDR3 is 12 residues long.

The chain combines TRBV2 with TRBJ2-5; D is unclear. There are 13 residues in the CDR3. Germline V gene sequence: CDR1 SNHLY, CDR2 FYNNEI. V lost 6 bases to trimming and J lost 5 bases, with 13 bases between them. This CDR3 reads CASRASLWETQYF. The CDR3 DNA reads as TGTGCCAGCAGAGCCTCGTTATGGGAGACCCAGTACTTC.

The gene calls are TRBV11-3 and TRBJ2-3, with D possibly being TRBD1 (5 bases). The CDR3 consists of 13 residues. Germline CDR1 and CDR2: SGHNT and YENEEA. Trimming cost V 1 base and J 12 bases, with 14 bases left between them. The CDR3 DNA follows: TGTGCCAGCAGCTTAGGGGGCAAGCTTGGACAGTATTTT. Translating gives CASSLGGKLGQYF.

The chain combines TRBV2 with TRBJ1-5; 8 bases match TRBD1. With V trimmed by 6 bases and J by 6 bases, 7 bases remained unmatched. The germline gives CDR1 SNHLY, CDR2 FYNNEI. The CDR3 covers 14 residues. This chain's CDR3 is CASSNGQGGQPQHF. CDR3 bases: TGTGCCAGCAGCAATGGACAGGGCGGTCAGCCCCAGCATTTT.

This clonotype was picked up a small number of times. The V gene is TRBV2, the J gene TRBJ1-4, with D possibly matching TRBD1 (5 bases). V was pared by 6 bases and J by 5 bases, with 16 bases between. Germline loops: CDR1 SNHLY, CDR2 FYNNEI. CDR3 length: 15 amino acids. CDR3: CASRIKTAANEKLFF. The CDR3, as DNA: TGTGCCAGCAGGATAAAGACAGCAGCAAATGAAAAACTGTTTTTT.

This clonotype was seen a handful of times. V is TRBV20-1 and J is TRBJ2-1; 7 bases fit TRBD2. Trimming took 6 bases from V and 6 from J; bases not matched to a gene: 11. The CDR3 spans 14 residues. Germline V gene sequence: CDR1 DFQATT, CDR2 SNEGSKA (reference sequence). CDR3 DNA sequence: TGCAGTGCCCCTGCCCTAGCGGCAATCAATGAGCAGTTCTTC. Encoded protein: CSAPALAAINEQFF.

Remarks on this clonotype: Its ends do not fully match the called genes, so a read error is possible. The chain combines TRBV20-1 with TRBJ2-1; D perhaps matches TRBD2 (5 bases). This CDR3 is built from 15 residues. Germline V gene sequence: CDR1 DFQATT, CDR2 SNEGSKA (reference sequence). The CDR3 protein is CSASVRDGSYHEQFF. The DNA for the CDR3 is TGCAGTGCTAGTGTTCGGGATGGGTCCTACCATGAGCAGTTCTTC.

The chain joins TRBV9 to TRBJ1-1; D is perhaps TRBD1 (6 bases). CDR1 SGDLS and CDR2 YYNGEE come from the germline V gene. The CDR3 runs 14 residues. V lost 0 bases and J lost 9, with 15 bases in between. CDR3 sequence: CASSVEPKGQQAFF. The CDR3 region has the DNA TGTGCCAGCAGCGTAGAACCCAAGGGACAACAAGCTTTCTTT.

The genes are TRBV5-1 and TRBJ2-7; TRBD1 aligns across 7 bases. The length of the CDR3 is 15 residues. From germline, CDR1 is SGHRS and CDR2 YFSETQ. V trimming: 4 bases; J trimming: 6 bases; junction bases outside the gene matches: 13. The DNA of the CDR3 is TGCGCCAGCAGCCTCGATCTGACAGGGACCTTCGAGCAGTACTTC. Protein: CASSLDLTGTFEQYF.

V and J are TRBV5-1 and TRBJ2-5; D uncertain. V lost 0 bases and J lost 2, with 8 bases in between. Germline V CDR1 and CDR2: SGHRS, YFSETQ. The CDR3 runs to 14 residues. CDR3 amino acids: CASSLAQAQETQYF. The CDR3 DNA is TGCGCCAGCAGCTTGGCGCAGGCGCAAGAGACCCAGTACTTC.

This clonotype was counted only a few times. The chain is built from TRBV5-1 and TRBJ1-2, with no clear D. The CDR3 loop spans 13 amino acids. Germline assignment: CDR1 SGHRS and CDR2 YFSETQ. V lost 0 bases, J lost 8 bases, and 11 bases lay in between. CDR3 sequence: CASSLGNFGGYTF. For the CDR3, the DNA is TGCGCCAGCAGCTTGGGTAACTTCGGGGGCTACACCTTC. Filled out from reference TRBV5-1 and TRBJ1-2, the complete variable domain reads KAGVTQTPRYLIKTRGQQVTLSCSPISGHRSVSWYQQTPGQGLQFLFEYFSETQRNKGNFPGRFSGRQFSNSRSEMNVSTLELGDSALYLCASSLGNFGGYTFGSGTRLTVV.

The chain has TRBV7-8 and TRBJ1-5, with D unclear. Germline assignment: CDR1 SGHVS and CDR2 FQNEAQ. CDR3 length equals 15 residues. Trimming stripped 5 bases from V and 1 base from J, with 12 bases between. The CDR3 here is CASSRRPESNQPQHF. CDR3 DNA: TGTGCCAGCAGCCGTCGACCGGAGAGCAATCAGCCCCAGCATTTT. Using reference TRBV7-8 and TRBJ1-5 for the parts outside the CDR3, the full variable domain is GAGVSQSPRYKVAKRGQDVALRCDPISGHVSLFWYQQALGQGPEFLTYFQNEAQLDKSGLPSDRFFAERPEGSVSTLKIQRTQQEDSAVYLCASSRRPESNQPQHFGDGTRLSIL.